The sequence of this TCR beta chain was determined in a study of blood T cell repertoires in COVID-19. Study-level background: T cells, B-cell-depleted T cells, or PBMCs supplied cDNA or gDNA.

This CDR3 is 13 amino acids long. The V end was cut by 8 bases, the J end by 2 bases, with 13 bases between. CDR1 SGDLS and CDR2 YYNGEE come from the germline V gene. The table came from immunoSEQ multiplex PCR; TCRdb's copy has only in-frame clones and leaves some out. The sample holds roughly 230,000 clones, roughly 81% seen once. The material sequenced was peripheral blood. This TCR was recovered from a man aged 35 to 55 with acute or convalescent COVID-19. The gene calls are TRBV9 and TRBJ1-2; D is possibly TRBD1 (5 bases). The CDR3 coding sequence is TGTGCCAGTAATGGACACGACAACTATGGCTACACCTTC. This sequence encodes CASNGHDNYGYTF.